These T cell receptor beta chains were read from a single sample in a study of siplizumab effects on memory and regulatory T cells. The method was immunoSEQ multiplex PCR; TCRdb's version includes in-frame clones alone and lacks a portion of them. The sample lists over 100,000 clones, about 90% occurring once. The sample comprised CD4+ T cells sorted from blood. The receptors were gathered from a human donor in good health. Both conserved end residues are trimmed from each CDR3. The size entry is marked missing in some rows and otherwise reads once, few, many or a size class.

TRBV7-9,TRBJ1-2,.,ASSMTGTLGINYGYT
TRBV30,TRBJ1-5,.,AWAGQGGQPQH
TRBV7-3,TRBJ1-4,.,ASSPHRGEKLF
TRBV7-2,TRBJ2-3,.,ASSLDGSGADTQY
TRBV15,TRBJ2-1,.,ATSRGLAGDNEQF
TRBV5-1,TRBJ1-2,.,ASSPGQGRGYT
TRBV6-6,TRBJ1-1,.,ASSYSMGVGAEAF
TRBV12-5,TRBJ2-2,.,ASGLGQGTGELF
TRBV5-8,TRBJ1-1,.,ASSLRVGTAF
TRBV7-9,TRBJ2-1,.,ASSLGSGSYNEQF
TRBV19,TRBJ2-3,.,ASSIGRNSGRITDTQY
TRBV5-8,TRBJ1-2,few,ASSNGYVFGKGYT
TRBV28,TRBJ2-5,.,ASSRQSLGETQY
TRBV18,TRBJ2-7,.,ASSPLSGSSYEQY
TRBV27,TRBJ2-3,.,ASSFKGKGADTQY
TRBV13,TRBJ1-2,.,ASSMTGAYGYT
TRBV30,TRBJ2-6,.,AWSPDFSGANVLT
TRBV11-2,TRBJ2-2,.,ASRPIAGAGTGELF
TRBV9,TRBJ2-5,.,ASSVSTSAPGETQY
TRBV5-3,TRBJ2-4,.,ARSLATDRGRNIQY
TRBV15,TRBJ1-5,.,ATSRAQGGQPQH
TRBV9,TRBJ2-3,.,ASSAPTGTDTQY
TRBV14,TRBJ2-7,.,ASSSYREQY
TRBV7-9,TRBJ2-5,.,ASSLTSWQLQEAQY
TRBV10-1,TRBJ2-7,.,ASSDDHFPYEQY
TRBV27,TRBJ2-5,.,ASSWTSGSFETQY
TRBV2,TRBJ1-1,once,ASSEGTLNTEAF
TRBV20-1,TRBJ2-7,.,SAGPAYEQY
TRBV19,TRBJ1-1,.,ASTETGTEAF
TRBV9,TRBJ1-2,.,ASSVGSGGNYGYT
TRBV5-1,TRBJ2-1,.,ASSLRTSGNEQF
TRBV18,TRBJ2-3,once,ASQDSTDTQY
TRBV4-2,TRBJ1-3,.,ASSPKGHTITGNTIY
TRBV5-4,TRBJ1-5,.,ASSSDRNNQPQH
TRBV2,TRBJ2-7,.,ASSQKGMGYEQY
TRBV18,TRBJ2-5,.,ASSPRLAGSQETQY
TRBV7-9,TRBJ2-1,.,ASSTSSGSSYNEQF
TRBV7-6,TRBJ2-5,.,ASSLAKGTYQETQY
TRBV19,TRBJ1-1,.,ASSIIMNTEAF
TRBV5-1,TRBJ2-1,.,ASSLYTSGRNNEQF
TRBV18,TRBJ2-1,.,ASSPGTVSYNEQF
TRBV19,TRBJ2-7,.,ASSGLTLRNEQY
TRBV10-1,TRBJ1-1,.,ASSEENGRTEAF
TRBV2,TRBJ1-2,.,ASSETGRYGYT
TRBV7-2,TRBJ2-2,.,ASSLSGRRNTGELF
TRBV2,TRBJ2-6,.,ASRAGANVLT
TRBV7-9,TRBJ1-2,.,ASSILDPNYGYT
TRBV27,TRBJ2-3,once,ATKRDPGLGTDTQY
TRBV2,TRBJ2-2,.,ASSRLAGGNTGELF
TRBV27,TRBJ1-1,.,ASSRQTNTEAF
TRBV11-2,TRBJ1-4,.,ASSTSGEKLF
TRBV2,TRBJ1-1,.,ASSVDLRTGVAF